These 8 T cell receptor beta chains came from one sample sequenced in a study of blood T cell repertoires in COVID-19. Data came from immunoSEQ multiplex PCR; TCRdb stores just in-frame clones and leaves some out. The data contain about 260,000 clones, roughly 86% of them singletons. Sequenced sample: peripheral blood. All receptors come from a woman in her 30s with COVID-19, enrolled during active disease.

The CDR3 DNA sequence: TGTGCCAGCAGCCAAGATGACGGGGGGCGGGAGACCCAGTACTTC. Amino acids: CASSQDDGGRETQYF. The chain recombines TRBV3-1 (or the pseudogene TRBV3-2) with TRBJ2-5; tentative D call: TRBD2 (7 bases). Germline CDR1 LGHDT, CDR2 YNNKEL (reference sequence). The CDR3 sequence is 15 residues long. Between the trimmed V and J ends, which lost 0 bases and 5 bases, there was a span of 13 bases.

The chain recombines TRBV7-2 with TRBJ2-1, with a possible D match to TRBD2 (6 bases). The germline CDR1 and CDR2 sequences are SGHTA and FQGNSA. V was trimmed by 5 bases and J by 5 bases, leaving 16 bases between them. This CDR3 has 15 amino acids. The CDR3 here is CASSTTGTPDNEQFF. The CDR3 DNA sequence: TGTGCCAGCAGCACAACCGGGACTCCGGACAATGAGCAGTTCTTC.

V usage is TRBV24-1 and J usage is TRBJ1-5, with D possibly matching TRBD1 (6 bases). V was trimmed by 5 bases and J by 4 bases, leaving 11 bases between them. Germline V lookup: CDR1 KGHDR, CDR2 SFDVKD. The CDR3 loop spans 14 amino acids. In DNA form, the CDR3 reads TGTGCCACCAGTGGAATGGGGGCGAATCAGCCCCAGCATTTT. Protein: CATSGMGANQPQHF.

The chain is built from TRBV5-1 and TRBJ2-3; 8 nucleotides agree with TRBD2. The CDR3 runs 14 residues. Per germline, CDR1 SGHRS and CDR2 YFSETQ. Losses at the gene ends were 0 bases for V and 4 bases for J; bases not matched to a gene: 1. The CDR3 region is CASSLGLAPDTQYF. The CDR3 region has the DNA TGCGCCAGCAGCTTGGGACTAGCGCCAGATACGCAGTATTTT.

The chain combines TRBV19 with TRBJ2-4; D might be TRBD2 (6 bases). Germline V gene data show CDR1 as LNHDA and CDR2 as SQIVND (reference sequence). Trimming shortened V by 7 bases and J by 0 bases, and 10 bases separated the two germline ends. The CDR3 covers 14 residues. The CDR3 loop is CASKPAGAKNIQYF. The CDR3 region has the DNA TGTGCCAGTAAACCAGCGGGAGCCAAAAACATTCAGTACTTC.

The genes are TRBV25-1 and TRBJ1-1, with D possibly matching TRBD1 (5 bases). CDR1 is MGHDK and CDR2 is SYGVNS in the germline V gene. This CDR3 is built from 14 residues. Trimming took off 8 bases at V and 4 bases at J, with 17 bases between the two ends. The CDR3 DNA follows: TGTGCCAGCTCTCGGGCGGGGGGTGGCACTGAAGCTTTCTTT. It translates to CASSRAGGGTEAFF.

The V call is TRBV5-6, the J call TRBJ1-2; D unclear. Trimming cost V 4 bases and J 8 bases, with 15 bases left between them. This CDR3 has 13 residues. Germline V gives CDR1 SGHDT, CDR2 YYEEEE. The CDR3 DNA reads as TGTGCCAGCAGCGACCTTGCGGGGTACGGCTACACCTTC. Protein: CASSDLAGYGYTF.

This chain links TRBV5-1 with TRBJ2-7; 9 positions agree with TRBD2. J was trimmed by 5 bases and V by 0 bases; bases with no gene match: 3. CDR3 length equals 14 residues. Germline lookup yields CDR1 SGHRS and CDR2 YFSETQ. CDR3 protein: CASSLVSGSHEQYF. The DNA of the CDR3 is TGCGCCAGCAGCTTGGTTAGCGGGAGCCACGAGCAGTACTTC.